This T cell receptor beta chain was obtained from a study of identical twins. V was pared by 4 bases and J by 8 bases, with 11 bases between. The CDR3 is made up of 11 amino acids. Germline CDR1 reads GTSNPN; CDR2 reads SVGIG (reference sequence). This clonotype was counted ten times or more. As yet, its antigen is unknown. The study's findings and limits: Invariant MAIT and iNKT cells are populations that could partly confound zero-insertion analyses.

Template switching added a universal primer binding site, and final cDNA carried unique molecular identifiers. In TCRdb, the 5' RACE reads were re-called with MiXCR into one record per CDR3 protein. The repertoire holds about 240,000 distinct CDR3 sequences, with approximately 10% as singletons. The receptor was isolated from a man aged 50 or older in good health. The V call is TRBV30, the J call TRBJ1-2; D is possibly TRBD1 (5 bases). The sample was memory T cells sorted from blood. The CDR3 loop reads CAWIAREGYTF. The CDR3, as DNA: TGTGCCTGGATAGCCAGGGAGGGCTACACCTTC.